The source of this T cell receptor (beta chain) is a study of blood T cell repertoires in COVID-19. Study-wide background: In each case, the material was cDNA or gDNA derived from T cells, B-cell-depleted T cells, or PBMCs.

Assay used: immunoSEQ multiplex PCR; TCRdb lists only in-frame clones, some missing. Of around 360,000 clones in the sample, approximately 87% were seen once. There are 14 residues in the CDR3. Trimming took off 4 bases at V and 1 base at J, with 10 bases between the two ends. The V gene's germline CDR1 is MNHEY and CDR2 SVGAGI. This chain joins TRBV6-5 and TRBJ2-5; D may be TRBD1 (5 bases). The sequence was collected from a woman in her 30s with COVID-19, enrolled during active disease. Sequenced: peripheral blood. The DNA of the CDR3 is TGTGCCAGCAGTTTGGGGCGATCCCAAGAGACCCAGTACTTC. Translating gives CASSLGRSQETQYF.